The clone carrying this T cell receptor (beta chain) was observed a handful of times. Antigen specificity is unknown. Unique molecular identifiers featured in each of the TCR beta cDNA libraries. Input of about 1 to 11 million T cells yielded a few hundred thousand cDNA molecules. One entry per CDR3 protein results from TCRdb running MiXCR on the PCR reads. The profile covers about 260,000 distinct CDR3 sequences, with about 40% appearing a single time and around 4.8% taken by the ten largest. This specimen comes from a study of post-analysis software for immune sequencing data. Study outcomes and limitations: The normalized Chao1 diversity of multiple sclerosis patients was significantly lower than that of controls. TRBV segments more frequent in patients than in controls numbered roughly 5 and included TRBV5-6, TRBV5-1 and TRBV20-1. F measure clustering grouped samples strongly by preparation batch.

CDR1 and CDR2 from the germline V gene are MNHEY and SVGEGT. This CDR3 spans 14 amino acids. Trimming removed 0 bases at V and 5 bases at J, with 7 bases between. The receptor was derived from a girl under 18 with multiple sclerosis. This sequence joins TRBV6-2 or TRBV6-3 and TRBJ2-2; D not resolved. Sequenced material: blood. The CDR3 region has the DNA TGTGCCAGCAGTTACTCGGAGTTTACCGGGGAGCTGTTTTTT. This encodes CASSYSEFTGELFF.